This section outlines one T cell receptor (beta chain) sequence together with its context. There are many counts of this clonotype. The antigen it binds to is not known. No per-base quality is available; no much larger clone lies one base away. Moderately to severely active disease, a Clinical Activity Score of at least 3, a NOSPECS grade of at least 4, and a duration under 3 months were present in ophthalmopathy patients. Exclusion was applied to patients with uncontrolled infections, other autoimmune diseases, pregnancy or lactation. Diagnoses relied on clinical symptoms, serum thyroxine and TRAb, thyroid ultrasound and orbital computed tomography. PBMCs were isolated from approximately 10 ml of fresh peripheral blood by Ficoll-Paque density gradient centrifugation. Total RNA was extracted with Trizol reagent, and quality was checked on an Agilent 2100 Bioanalyzer. CDR1 and CDR2, per the germline V gene, are KGHDR and SFDVKD. The CDR3 contains 14 residues, cysteine and phenylalanine counted. Left in the record is the CDR3 DNA by itself, 42 bases read in frame from the first base. V lost 4 bases and J lost 3 bases; the stretch between them is 11 bases long.

The TCR beta CDR3 regions were amplified from RNA transcripts. For the first round of RT-PCR on the TCR CDR3, the HTBI primer set was used together with the Qiagen OneStep RT-PCR kit. A second multiplex PCR round built the libraries, followed by size selection and purification. Libraries were sequenced paired-end with 100 bp reads on an Illumina HiSeq2000. In the original analysis: SOAPnuke was used to process the raw data, with reads discarded if the reads contained adapters or uncalled bases, had a mean Phred below 15, or lacked an exact constant-primer or identifier match. COPE v1.2.5 was used to merge the high-quality paired reads, and each unique nucleotide sequence was defined as a clonotype. MiTCR v1.1 was used to align clonotypes to the IMGT TRBV, TRBD and TRBJ reference segments. The analysis was restricted to V-J combinations with a frequency above 0.0001, which together covered about 99% of the repertoires. The TCS score was defined as the ratio of F50 (clonal expansion) to E x V (chaos), calculated using BLOSUM62-based TCRdist between CDR3 peptides within each V-J. Welch's t-statistics and random forest reduced 514 V-J features to roughly 13, which were used in a naive Bayes classifier (R e1071). The similarity between thyroid and blood repertoires was quantified using the Morisita-Horn index. Starting from the raw public reads, TCRdb applied fastp trimming at Q25, assembled clones with MiXCR and retained in-frame beta chains. Entries are consolidated by CDR3 protein sequence, retaining the most common genes and DNA. These V and J calls derive from TCRdb rather than the authors' analysis. This sample is represented by roughly 560,000 distinct CDR3 sequences; roughly 14% of them were singletons. Approximately 4.3% of the sample is taken by the ten largest.

This sample is part of a study of T cells in Graves' hyperthyroidism and ophthalmopathy (dated by TCRdb to between 2018 and 2020). General notes on the study: Peripheral blood samples were taken at initial diagnosis, before any treatment was given. In addition, the study compared T-cell repertoires in thyroid tissue and in blood from five to seven Graves' hyperthyroidism patients. Following sampling, methimazole starting at 30 mg daily was given to hyperthyroidism patients, and high-dose intravenous methylprednisolone was given to ophthalmopathy patients. The paper describes TCR Vbeta CDR3 sequencing of 135 peripheral blood samples, made up of around 41 ophthalmopathy patients, some 76 hyperthyroidism patients and roughly 17 progressor patients. An independent validation cohort of about 20 hyperthyroidism patients and more than 15 patients who later progressed to ophthalmopathy tested prospective prediction of ophthalmopathy. The 100 or so discovery patients were divided at random into training and test sets in a 7:3 ratio. A discovery cohort of roughly 96 patients, approximately 44 with Graves' ophthalmopathy and fewer than 65 with stable Graves' hyperthyroidism, was used to find distinguishing TCR V-J signatures.

Beyond this particular receptor, the publication reports: No statistical method was used to fix the sample size in advance, and group allocation was not hidden from the investigators. Most expanded thyroid clonotypes (frequency above 0.001) were also found in blood, which suggests that blood repertoires may mirror thyroid immune responses. In validation, the model predicted progression to ophthalmopathy a median of 6.5 months before onset, with roughly 70% sensitivity and around 76% specificity. In cross-validation, a model built on a 13 V-J signature told ophthalmopathy apart from stable hyperthyroidism with less than 90% sensitivity and approximately 81% specificity, and in testing the same model reached 80%/75%.

The chain employs TRBV24-1 and TRBJ1-2, with the D gene not clear enough to name. Sequencing used blood. This clonotype was obtained from a woman in her 40s with Graves' ophthalmopathy. The DNA sequence is given as TGTGCCACCAGTGAATCCGTAAGAGACTATGGCTACACCTTC. It translates as CATSESVRDYGYTF.